These 5 T cell receptor beta chains were all obtained from the same sample, sequenced in a study of blood T cell repertoires in COVID-19. Profiled with immunoSEQ multiplex PCR; TCRdb holds only in-frame clones, not every one. The sample has 300,000 to 450,000 clones, less than 85% seen once. The sample consisted of peripheral blood. These receptors originate from a woman between 18 and 29 years old with acute or convalescent COVID-19.

J is TRBJ1-2 and V is TRBV6-1; D might be TRBD1 (5 bases). The germline V and J ends were trimmed by 2 bases and 5 bases, with 15 bases remaining between them. This CDR3 is 15 amino acids long. The germline V gene has CDR1 MNHNS and CDR2 SASEGT. The chain's CDR3 is CASSEFDSGLYGYTF. Written as DNA, the CDR3 is TGTGCCAGCAGTGAATTCGACAGTGGATTGTATGGCTACACCTTC.

V usage is TRBV10-3 and J usage is TRBJ1-1, with D tentatively TRBD1 (5 bases). Trimming shortened V by 2 bases and J by 11 bases, and 21 bases separated the two germline ends. The CDR3 has 15 residues. Germline CDR1 reads ENHRY; CDR2 reads SYGVKD. The CDR3 sequence is CAISEGEGQGWKAFF. The CDR3 nucleotides read TGTGCCATCAGTGAGGGGGAGGGGCAAGGGTGGAAGGCTTTCTTT.

V and J are TRBV28 and TRBJ2-7; 9 nucleotides agree with TRBD1. Germline V CDR1 and CDR2: MDHEN, SYDVKM. The CDR3 runs 15 residues. The V segment lost 4 bases and the J segment 2 bases; nucleotides outside the gene matches: 6. CDR3 sequence: CASSSTGGIAYEQYF. The CDR3 DNA reads as TGTGCCAGCAGTTCCACAGGGGGCATCGCCTACGAGCAGTACTTC.

J is TRBJ2-3 and V is TRBV9; the match to TRBD2 covers 9 bases. The CDR3 is 13 amino acids. CDR1 and CDR2 from the germline V gene are SGDLS and YYNGEE. V shed 5 bases and J 4 bases; nucleotides not matched to a gene: 2. The CDR3 bases are TGTGCCAGCAGTGGGACTAGCTCAGATACGCAGTATTTT. Its translation is CASSGTSSDTQYF.

This clone was counted many times. The rearrangement joins TRBV11-2 to TRBJ2-3; the D is unclear. This CDR3 is built from 13 residues. V gave up 0 bases and J gave up 1 base, with 2 bases separating them. CDR1 and CDR2 (germline): SGHAT, FQNNGV. The CDR3 nucleotides are TGTGCCAGCAGCTTAGACGGCACAGATACGCAGTATTTT. Its translation: CASSLDGTDTQYF.